This TCR beta chain was sequenced in a study of cytomegalovirus exposure and HLA in healthy donors. Points from the study as a whole: Several of the most significant clusters were apparently associated with common viral pathogens in a later analysis. Later, an analysis showed that TCR beta chains associated with HLA were more clonally expanded than others that were equally common. In vitro work confirmed that a few CMV-associated chains recognize CMV antigens.

This clone was counted only a few times. The antigen remains undetermined. PCR used 60 Vbeta primers and 13 Jbeta primers. Repertoires were generated with immunoSEQ multiplex PCR, while TCRdb's copy carries only in-frame clones and drops some. The sample has more than 70,000 clones, 70% to 80% seen once. The CDR3 sequence is 11 residues long. Trimming shortened V by 8 bases and J by 5 bases, and 8 bases separated the two germline ends. Germline CDR1 MNHEY, CDR2 SMNVEV (reference sequence). This clonotype originated in a man in his fifties or sixties in good health and CMV-seropositive. Sequenced input: PBMCs. The J gene is TRBJ2-3, the V gene TRBV27, with D possibly being TRBD2 (5 bases). CDR3 DNA: TGTGCCAGCGTACGGGGAGATACGCAGTATTTT. This translates into CASVRGDTQYF.